Given below is one T cell receptor beta chain in context. Its antigen is undetermined. These data belong to a study of cytomegalovirus exposure and HLA in healthy donors. Study-level results: Over 150 TCR beta chains were listed as cytomegalovirus-associated.

Measured with immunoSEQ multiplex PCR; TCRdb has only the in-frame clones, and not every one. The sample includes 150,000 to 200,000 clones, 88% of them seen just once. Unmatched junction bases numbered 3, after V lost 4 bases and J lost 6 bases. CDR1 and CDR2 from the germline V gene are SGHAT and FQNNGV. This CDR3 has 12 amino acids. The specimen sequenced was PBMCs. The chain recombines TRBV11-2 with TRBJ2-7; 7 bases are shared with TRBD1. This receptor was obtained from a man aged 18 to 29 in good health and CMV-seronegative. Here the CDR3 reads CASSSTGTEQYF. CDR3 coding DNA: TGTGCCAGCAGCTCGACAGGGACCGAGCAGTACTTC.